The T cell receptor beta chain under discussion was sequenced for a study of cytomegalovirus exposure and HLA in healthy donors. The wider study: Unique TCRs from HLA-typed donors, about 78 million of them, were held in an early data release. Overall study results and limits: Clonal expansion, a later analysis showed, was greater in HLA-associated TCR beta chains than in equally common others.

This CDR3 is built from 13 residues. Looked up from germline, CDR1 is SQVTM and CDR2 is ANQGSEA. The PCR ran on 60 Vbeta and 13 Jbeta primers. The repertoire was sequenced with immunoSEQ multiplex PCR; TCRdb's copy has only in-frame clones and lacks some. The sample has roughly 150,000 clones, roughly 74% seen once. With regard to this clone: Its antigen is not known.

The chain carries TRBV29-1 and TRBJ2-5, with 7 nucleotides matching TRBD2. The end of the DNA fits TRBJ2-7 better, so the J call may be wrong. The sample consisted of PBMCs. The clonotype originates from a middle-aged woman in good health and CMV-seropositive. The DNA for the CDR3 is TGCAGCGTTCTTCCAGCGGGGTCCTACGAGCAGTACTTC. It encodes CSVLPAGSYEQYF.